In its sample, the clone carrying this T cell receptor (beta chain) was seen a few times. Its antigen is as yet unknown. With molecular barcodes, quantitative 5'-RACE was used to make the TCR beta libraries. From the 5' RACE reads, TCRdb called clonotypes with MiXCR, one entry per CDR3 protein. The sample consists of some 250,000 distinct CDR3 sequences, around a tenth of them appearing once. The record originates from a study of CD8 T cells in ankylosing spondylitis. Notes on the study in general: What seemed typical of ankylosing spondylitis blood was a TCR beta motif built from 8 or 9 highly homologous variants.

The CDR3 covers 17 residues. The J segment lost 6 bases and the V segment lost 6 bases, leaving 16 bases of the junction unmatched. In germline, CDR1 is MNHNY, CDR2 SVGAGI (reference sequence). The V call is TRBV6-6, the J call TRBJ2-2, with 7 bases matching TRBD2. Sequencing input: blood, either unsorted or a sorted T cell fraction (not recorded which). This TCR came from a male donor with ankylosing spondylitis or in good health (not recorded which). The chain's CDR3 is CASRTWRSPRGAGELFF. DNA of the CDR3: TGTGCCAGCAGGACGTGGAGGTCCCCTCGGGGGGCCGGGGAGCTGTTTTTT.